These T cell receptor beta chains were read from a single sample in a study of technical replicates of blood from a few donors. The table came from immunoSEQ multiplex PCR; TCRdb's copy has only in-frame clones and leaves some out. This repertoire shows 100,000 or so clones, over 95% found once; its top ten account for approximately 0.2%. The specimen sequenced was T cells isolated from PBMCs. The receptors were sampled from a human donor in good health. Both conserved end residues are part of each CDR3. The D gene is left open where the match is weak. Clone sizes are given selectively: once, few, many, or a class where the clone is expanded.

D | J | size | V | CDR3 | DNA
TRBD2 | TRBJ2-3 | . | TRBV2 | CASSRTSGGATDTQYF | TGTGCCAGCAGTCGGACTAGCGGGGGGGCTACAGATACGCAGTATTTT
TRBD1 | TRBJ1-2 | . | TRBV5-4 | CASSPAFGQGTGGYTF | TGTGCCAGCAGCCCGGCATTCGGACAGGGGACCGGAGGCTACACCTTC
TRBD2 | TRBJ2-1 | . | TRBV10-2 | CASSGREGSYNEQFF | TGCGCCAGCAGTGGGCGGGAGGGCTCCTACAATGAGCAGTTCTTC
TRBD2 | TRBJ2-5 | . | TRBV9 | CASSVGGGGAGETQYF | TGTGCCAGCAGCGTAGGTGGCGGGGGGGCCGGGGAGACCCAGTACTTC
. | TRBJ1-1 | . | TRBV27 | CASSLELGMNTEAFF | TGTGCCAGCAGTTTAGAACTCGGGATGAACACTGAAGCTTTCTTT
. | TRBJ2-3 | . | TRBV19 | CASSYEGPDTQYF | TGTGCCAGTAGTTATGAGGGCCCAGATACGCAGTATTTT
. | TRBJ1-1 | once | TRBV12-5 | CASGLVRGGAKSGTEAFF | TGTGCTAGTGGTTTGGTAAGAGGGGGGGCAAAATCGGGCACTGAAGCTTTCTTT
. | TRBJ2-7 | . | TRBV9 | CASSVGGSGVDEQYF | TGTGCCAGCAGCGTAGGCGGGTCAGGGGTTGACGAGCAGTACTTC
TRBD2 | TRBJ2-5 | . | TRBV7-9 | CASSLGSSGRKETQYF | TGTGCCAGCAGCTTAGGTTCTAGCGGGAGAAAAGAGACCCAGTACTTC
. | TRBJ1-5 | . | TRBV4-1 | CASRIPGQPQHF | TGCGCCAGCAGAATCCCCGGGCAGCCCCAGCATTTT
TRBD2 | TRBJ2-7 | . | TRBV4-1 | CASSHGVKGGFFYEQYF | TGCGCCAGCAGCCACGGGGTAAAGGGAGGGTTCTTCTACGAGCAGTACTTC
. | TRBJ1-5 | . | TRBV5-1 | CASSFGEEDQPQHF | TGCGCCAGCAGCTTCGGGGAGGAAGATCAGCCCCAGCATTTT
TRBD1 | TRBJ2-1 | . | TRBV5-8 | CASSRDRVYNEQFF | TGTGCCAGCAGCAGGGACAGGGTCTACAATGAGCAGTTCTTC
. | TRBJ2-4 | once | TRBV4-1 | CASSSAYLGAAKNIQYF | TGCGCCAGCAGCTCGGCTTACCTGGGGGCAGCCAAAAACATTCAGTACTTC
TRBD1 | TRBJ1-5 | . | TRBV9 | CASSATGGNQPQHF | TGTGCCAGCAGCGCTACAGGGGGCAATCAGCCCCAGCATTTT
. | TRBJ2-2 | . | TRBV2 | CASRKDSANTGELFF | TGTGCCAGCAGAAAAGACAGCGCGAACACCGGGGAGCTGTTTTTT
. | TRBJ2-5 | . | TRBV15 | CATSRDPLAETQYF | TGTGCCACCAGCAGAGATCCTCTGGCAGAGACCCAGTACTTC
TRBD2 | TRBJ2-1 | . | TRBV27 | CASRSGLAVYNEQFF | TGTGCCAGCAGATCGGGACTAGCAGTCTACAATGAGCAGTTCTTC
TRBD1 | TRBJ1-6 | . | TRBV9 | CASSVGGQVHNSPLHF | TGTGCCAGCAGCGTAGGGGGACAGGTACATAATTCACCCCTCCACTTT
TRBD2 | TRBJ2-3 | . | TRBV4-2 | CASSQVGGGSTDTQYF | TGTGCCAGCAGCCAAGTTGGGGGGGGGAGCACAGATACGCAGTATTTT
TRBD2 | TRBJ2-1 | . | TRBV7-6 | CASSSSGRASDEQFF | TGTGCCAGCAGCTCTAGCGGGAGGGCGTCGGATGAGCAGTTCTTC
. | TRBJ1-1 | . | TRBV5-1 | CASSLAAVWPGALDTEAFF | TGCGCCAGCAGCTTGGCCGCAGTGTGGCCAGGTGCTTTGGACACTGAAGCTTTCTTT
TRBD2 | TRBJ2-1 | once | TRBV11-2 | CASSRSLANEQFF | TGTGCCAGCAGCCGGTCACTAGCGAATGAGCAGTTCTTC
TRBD2 | TRBJ2-1 | . | TRBV27 | CASNLYAGGDYNEQFF | TGTGCCAGCAATTTGTACGCGGGAGGGGACTACAATGAGCAGTTCTTC
TRBD1 | TRBJ2-3 | . | TRBV7-6 | CASSPRDRGDTQYF | TGTGCCAGCAGCCCCCGGGACAGGGGCGATACGCAGTATTTT
. | TRBJ1-2 | . | TRBV30 | CACLPQGNPQGYGYTF | TGTGCCTGCTTACCTCAGGGAAACCCCCAGGGGTATGGCTACACCTTC
TRBD1 | TRBJ2-7 | once | TRBV19 | CASSSLGQGNGYEQYF | TGTGCCAGTAGTTCATTGGGACAGGGGAACGGCTACGAGCAGTACTTC
. | TRBJ2-7 | . | TRBV6-1 | CASTRAGQYSYEQYF | TGTGCCAGCACTCGGGCTGGACAATACTCCTACGAGCAGTACTTC
. | TRBJ1-1 | . | TRBV13 | CASSLTSGANTEAFF | TGTGCCAGCAGCCTCACCTCAGGGGCGAACACTGAAGCTTTCTTT
. | TRBJ2-1 | . | TRBV6-5 | CASGPSLANEQFF | TGTGCCAGCGGCCCCTCTTTGGCCAATGAGCAGTTCTTC
. | TRBJ1-2 | once | TRBV30 | CAWSTQKQGYGYTF | TGTGCCTGGTCCACCCAAAAGCAGGGGTATGGCTACACCTTC
TRBD2 | TRBJ2-1 | once | TRBV30 | CAWRTSGAYNEQFF | TGTGCCTGGAGGACTAGCGGGGCCTACAATGAGCAGTTCTTC
. | TRBJ2-7 | . | TRBV10-2 | CASSELGQSSSYEQYF | TGCGCCAGCAGTGAGTTGGGGCAGTCGAGCTCCTACGAGCAGTACTTC
TRBD1 | TRBJ2-2 | . | TRBV2 | CASTGQGITGELFF | TGTGCCAGCACCGGACAGGGGATCACCGGGGAGCTGTTTTTT
. | TRBJ2-7 | . | TRBV4-1 | CASSQDGDNSYEQYF | TGCGCCAGCAGCCAAGATGGGGACAATTCCTACGAGCAGTACTTC
TRBD1 | TRBJ2-7 | . | TRBV2 | CASSPKGRTGAYEQYF | TGTGCCAGCAGTCCAAAGGGGCGGACAGGGGCCTACGAGCAGTACTTC
TRBD1 | TRBJ1-6 | . | TRBV5-1 | CASSLDGQGRSSYNSPLHF | TGCGCCAGCAGCTTGGACGGACAGGGCCGGAGCTCCTATAATTCACCCCTCCACTTT
TRBD2 | TRBJ2-5 | . | TRBV5-1 | CASSFPRDYSQETQYF | TGCGCCAGCAGCTTTCCGAGGGACTACTCCCAAGAGACCCAGTACTTC
. | TRBJ2-7 | . | TRBV5-6 | CASSWARDYEQYF | TGTGCCAGCAGCTGGGCCCGGGACTACGAGCAGTACTTC
TRBD1 | TRBJ2-3 | . | TRBV19 | CASSFWDRVGTDTQYF | TGTGCCAGTAGTTTCTGGGACAGGGTAGGTACAGATACGCAGTATTTT
. | TRBJ2-2 | . | TRBV12-2 | CASRLVLPGRGWTGELFF | TGTGCAAGTCGCTTAGTCCTTCCGGGTCGAGGATGGACCGGGGAGCTGTTTTTT
TRBD1 | TRBJ1-1 | . | TRBV5-1 | CASSLRQGHTEAFF | TGCGCCAGCAGCTTGCGACAGGGGCACACTGAAGCTTTCTTT